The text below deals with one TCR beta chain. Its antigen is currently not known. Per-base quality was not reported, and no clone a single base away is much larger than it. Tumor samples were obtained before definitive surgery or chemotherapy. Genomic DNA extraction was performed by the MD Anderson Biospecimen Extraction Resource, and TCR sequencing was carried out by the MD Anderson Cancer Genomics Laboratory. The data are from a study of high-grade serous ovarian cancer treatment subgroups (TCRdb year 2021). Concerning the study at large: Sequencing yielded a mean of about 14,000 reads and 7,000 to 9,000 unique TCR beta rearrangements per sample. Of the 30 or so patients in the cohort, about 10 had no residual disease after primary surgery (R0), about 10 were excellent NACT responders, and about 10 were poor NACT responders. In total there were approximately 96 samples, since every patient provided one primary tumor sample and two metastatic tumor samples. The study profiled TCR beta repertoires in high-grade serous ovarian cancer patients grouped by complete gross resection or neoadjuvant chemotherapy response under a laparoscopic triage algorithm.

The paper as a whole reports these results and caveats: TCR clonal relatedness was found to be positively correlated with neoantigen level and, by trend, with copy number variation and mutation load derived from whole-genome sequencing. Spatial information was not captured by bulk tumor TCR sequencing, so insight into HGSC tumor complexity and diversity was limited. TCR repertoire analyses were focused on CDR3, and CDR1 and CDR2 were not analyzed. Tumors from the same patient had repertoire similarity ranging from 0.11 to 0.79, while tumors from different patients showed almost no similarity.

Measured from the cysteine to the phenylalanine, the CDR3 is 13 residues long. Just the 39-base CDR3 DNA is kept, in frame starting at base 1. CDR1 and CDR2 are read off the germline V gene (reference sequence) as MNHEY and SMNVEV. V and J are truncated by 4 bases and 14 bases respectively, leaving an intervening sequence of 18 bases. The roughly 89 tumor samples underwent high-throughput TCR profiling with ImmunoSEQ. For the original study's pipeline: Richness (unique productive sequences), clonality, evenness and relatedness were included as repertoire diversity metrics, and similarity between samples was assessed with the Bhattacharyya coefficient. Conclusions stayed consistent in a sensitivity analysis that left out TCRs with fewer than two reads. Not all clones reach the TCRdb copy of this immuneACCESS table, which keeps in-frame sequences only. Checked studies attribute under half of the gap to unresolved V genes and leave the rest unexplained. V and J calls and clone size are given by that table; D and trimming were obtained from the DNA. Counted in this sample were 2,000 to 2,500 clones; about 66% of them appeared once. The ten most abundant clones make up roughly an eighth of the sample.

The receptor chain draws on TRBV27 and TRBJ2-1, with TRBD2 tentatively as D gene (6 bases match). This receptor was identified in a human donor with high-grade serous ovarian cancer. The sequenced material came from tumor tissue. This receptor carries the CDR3 CASSSSLTRREFF. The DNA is TGTGCCAGCAGTTCAAGCTTGACTAGGAGGGAGTTCTTC.